This T cell receptor (beta chain) appears in the sequencing data of a study of OX40 agonist ivuxolimab in advanced cancers. Study-wide background: Dosing consisted of intravenous ivuxolimab at 0.01 to 10 mg/kg every 2 weeks. Of mixed ages from about 23 to 90 and averaging 60 years, the group was about 80% male.

This clone was seen a single time. Its antigen remains unknown. V dropped 1 base and J dropped 6 bases, with 17 bases sitting between them. This CDR3 spans 16 amino acids. Germline CDR1 and CDR2: SGHRS and YFSETQ. Measured with immunoSEQ multiplex PCR; TCRdb has only the in-frame clones, and not every one. The sample holds tens of thousands of clones, around 87% seen once. Baseline was the first blood sampling point, followed by cycle 4 day 1 and cycle 7 day 1. Study conclusions and caveats: Partial responders at 0.1-3.0 mg/kg showed near-lowest clonal expansion.

The chain carries TRBV5-1 and TRBJ2-1; tentative D call: TRBD2 (5 bases). This sequence originates from an adult with an advanced solid tumor such as melanoma, head and neck, liver or kidney cancer. The sample here was CD4+ or CD8+ T cells sorted from blood, taken in a trial of the OX40 agonist ivuxolimab. CDR3 residues: CASSLRAGVITNEQFF. For the CDR3, the DNA is TGCGCCAGCAGCTTGCGGGCGGGCGTAATAACCAATGAGCAGTTCTTC. Using reference TRBV5-1 and TRBJ2-1 for the parts outside the CDR3, the full variable domain is KAGVTQTPRYLIKTRGQQVTLSCSPISGHRSVSWYQQTPGQGLQFLFEYFSETQRNKGNFPGRFSGRQFSNSRSEMNVSTLELGDSALYLCASSLRAGVITNEQFFGPGTRLTVL.